This T cell receptor beta chain comes out of a study of blood T cell repertoires in COVID-19. Study as a whole: The origin of the acute and convalescent COVID-19 samples was the United States, Italy and Spain.

Germline CDR1 reads MDHEN; CDR2 reads SYDVKM. V was pared by 8 bases and J by 3 bases, with 10 bases between. This CDR3 has 13 residues. The assay was immunoSEQ multiplex PCR, and TCRdb's table has in-frame clones only and misses some. The repertoire holds 150,000 to 170,000 clones, about four fifths seen once, with 25% to 30% in the top ten. V is TRBV28 and J is TRBJ1-4; weak D call: TRBD1 (5 bases). This clonotype originated in a woman aged 60-70 years with acute or convalescent COVID-19. Sequencing was carried out using peripheral blood. This CDR3 is CASRGGANEKLFF. The CDR3 DNA reads as TGTGCCAGCCGTGGGGGGGCTAATGAAAAACTGTTTTTT.